The 29 T cell receptor beta chains listed next were all sequenced from one sample in a study of CD8+CD57+ T cells in acquired aplastic anemia. The sequenced patients had an expansion of CD8+CD57+ cells seen by flow cytometry. TCR beta VDJ and CDR3 were profiled, and genomic DNA was the template. TCRdb re-called the reads with MiXCR, one entry per CDR3 protein. The sample shows a few hundred thousand distinct CDR3 sequences, roughly 34% of them seen only once. The sample was sorted CD4+, CD8+, or CD8+CD57+ T cells (not recorded which) from PBMCs. The source is a human donor with aplastic anemia.

As to this clonotype: The junction shows a germline mismatch at one end, possibly a read error. The chain carries TRBV10-3 and TRBJ1-2; 7 bases map to TRBD1. Germline-derived CDR1 and CDR2 are ENHRY and SYGVKD. This CDR3 region has 16 residues. The CDR3 bases are TGTGCCAGCAGTTACCCACCCCTTACAGGGGATGGAGGCTACACCTTC. The encoded protein is CASSYPPLTGDGGYTF.

The V call is TRBV5-1, the J call TRBJ2-3; no clear D gene. CDR1 is SGHRS and CDR2 is YFSETQ in the germline V gene. The CDR3 consists of 15 residues. Trimming shortened V by 2 bases and J by 1 base, and 11 bases separated the two germline ends. Here the CDR3 DNA reads TGCGCCAGCAGCTTCCTAGGTTTAGGCACAGATACGCAGTATTTT. Translating gives CASSFLGLGTDTQYF.

The V and J genes are TRBV20-1 and TRBJ1-1, with D hard to call. The germline V gene encodes CDR1 DFQATT and CDR2 SNEGSKA (reference sequence). The CDR3 covers 11 residues. Trimming pared 0 bases from V and 6 bases from J, leaving 5 bases between. The CDR3, as DNA: TGCAGTGCTAGAGATTCCCCTGAAGCTTTCTTT. This encodes CSARDSPEAFF.

This clonotype came up many times. The chain links TRBV7-8 to TRBJ2-5, with a weak D call TRBD2 (6 bases). V was clipped by 1 base and J by 3 bases, with 9 bases between them. Germline lookup yields CDR1 SGHVS and CDR2 FQNEAQ. The CDR3 extends over 14 amino acids. The CDR3 DNA is TGTGCCAGCAGCTTAGTGTTAGCGGAAGAGACCCAGTACTTC. Translated, it gives CASSLVLAEETQYF.

V gene TRBV28 combines with J gene TRBJ1-1; D is uncertain. The CDR3 loop spans 13 amino acids. CDR1 is MDHEN and CDR2 is SYDVKM in the germline V gene. Between the trimmed V and J ends, which lost 8 bases and 0 bases, there was a span of 10 bases. The CDR3 sequence: CASDTAMNTEAFF. Written as DNA, the CDR3 is TGTGCCAGCGACACAGCGATGAACACTGAAGCTTTCTTT.

This clonotype has at least ten counts. V usage is TRBV15 and J usage is TRBJ1-5; maybe TRBD1 (5 bases). The CDR3 contains 15 residues. Germline lookup yields CDR1 LNHNV and CDR2 YYDKDF (reference sequence). V lost 0 bases and J lost 7, with 13 bases in between. CDR3 sequence reads: CATSRDSQGGQPQHF. The CDR3 coding sequence is TGTGCCACCAGCAGAGACTCTCAGGGAGGCCAGCCCCAGCATTTT. The full variable domain, with the rest looked up from reference TRBV15 and TRBJ1-5, is DAMVIQNPRYQVTQFGKPVTLSCSQTLNHNVMYWYQQKSSQAPKLLFHYYDKDFNNEADTPDNFQSRRPNTSFCFLDIRSPGLGDTAMYLCATSRDSQGGQPQHFGDGTRLSIL.

The chain has TRBV5-1 and TRBJ1-1, with D possibly TRBD1 on 5 matching bases. The CDR3 totals 15 residues. CDR1 and CDR2 from the germline V gene are SGHRS and YFSETQ. V was shortened by 0 bases and J by 5 bases, with 14 bases between the two germline ends. The CDR3 spells CASSLAPGQGTEAFF. CDR3 nucleotide sequence: TGCGCCAGCAGCTTGGCCCCGGGTCAGGGTACTGAAGCTTTCTTT.

As concerns this clonotype: Given a much more abundant clone one base away, this may be a read error. The chain couples TRBV20-1 to TRBJ2-5; no definite D call. The V end lost 6 bases, the J end lost 2 bases, and 16 bases lay between the germline ends. Germline CDR1 and CDR2: DFQATT and SNEGSKA (reference sequence). The CDR3 length is 14 residues. The CDR3 region has the DNA TGCAGTGCACCCCTTGGGCCAGGTCAAGAGACCCAGTACTTC. Protein sequence: CSAPLGPGQETQYF.

The CDR3: CASSDVRETDTQYF. The CDR3 region has the DNA TGCGCCAGCAGTGACGTGAGAGAAACAGATACGCAGTATTTT. The rearrangement uses TRBV5-1 and TRBJ2-3; D gene uncertain. Trimming shortened V by 5 bases and J by 3 bases, and 13 bases separated the two germline ends. Germline V gives CDR1 SGHRS, CDR2 YFSETQ. The CDR3 spans 14 residues.

This clonotype was seen more than once but under ten times. The rearrangement joins TRBV10-3 to TRBJ1-2, with TRBD1 as a possible D gene (6 bases). Looked up from germline, CDR1 is ENHRY and CDR2 is SYGVKD. V was pared by 5 bases and J by 5 bases, with 21 bases between. The CDR3 has 16 amino acids. The CDR3 DNA is TGTGCCATCAGTTACTCGATCGGGGGCGACTTTTATGGCTACACCTTC. Encoded protein: CAISYSIGGDFYGYTF.

This clonotype came up many times. The chain carries TRBV15 and TRBJ1-6, with TRBD1 identical over 7 bases. Looked up from germline, CDR1 is LNHNV and CDR2 is YYDKDF (reference sequence). The CDR3 consists of 15 residues. With 1 base clipped from V and 9 bases from J, the junction kept 6 bases outside the gene matches. The CDR3 DNA reads TGTGCCACCAGCAGAGGGGACAGCCACCTTTCACCCCTCCACTTT. Translating it yields CATSRGDSHLSPLHF.

This clonotype turned up a few times. This CDR3 is missing its conserved last phenylalanine or tryptophan, likely due to a read error. This chain links TRBV20-1 with TRBJ1-6; D gene uncertain. The germline gives CDR1 DFQATT, CDR2 SNEGSKA (reference sequence). This CDR3 has 13 residues. Deletions cut 0 bases from V and 8 bases from J, with 8 bases between. As DNA, the CDR3 is TGCAGTGCTAGAGAAGGGTACGATTCACCCCTCCACCTT. Protein: CSAREGYDSPLHL.

The J gene is TRBJ1-5, the V gene TRBV9, with 10 bases matching TRBD1. Germline CDR1 and CDR2: SGDLS and YYNGEE. CDR3 length: 15 amino acids. V gave up 4 bases and J gave up 5 bases; unmatched junction bases: 6. CDR3 nucleotide sequence: TGTGCCAGCAGCTGGACAGGGGGTTCTGATCAGCCCCAGCATTTT. Its translation: CASSWTGGSDQPQHF.

This rearrangement joins TRBV5-6 to TRBJ1-6, with D perhaps TRBD1 (6 bases). CDR1 SGHDT and CDR2 YYEEEE come from the germline V gene. This CDR3 comprises 16 residues. The V end lost 0 bases, the J end lost 7 bases, and 14 bases lay between the germline ends. The CDR3 DNA sequence: TGTGCCAGCAGCTTGGTACGGGTCAGGGGCAATTCACCCCTCCACTTT. Translated: CASSLVRVRGNSPLHF.

This clonotype has more than one count but fewer than ten. This chain joins TRBV10-3 and TRBJ1-6; 10 nucleotides match TRBD1. From germline, CDR1 is ENHRY and CDR2 SYGVKD. V gave up 10 bases and J gave up 10 bases; unmatched junction bases: 7. This CDR3 comprises 13 residues. The chain's CDR3 is CASRGTGDSPLHF. The DNA of the CDR3 is TGTGCCAGCCGGGGGACAGGGGACTCACCCCTCCACTTT.

This clonotype has just one count. This chain links TRBV9 with TRBJ1-6; 10 bases map to TRBD1. Trimming at V came to 3 bases and at J to 9 bases, leaving 6 bases not matched to a gene. The length of the CDR3 is 15 residues. CDR1 and CDR2 (germline): SGDLS, YYNGEE. In nucleotides, the CDR3 is TGTGCCAGCAGCGGAAGGGACAGGGGCGGTTCACCCCTCCACTTT. It yields the protein CASSGRDRGGSPLHF.

This clonotype was seen a few times. At one of its ends the junction is not consistent with the germline gene, which may arise from a read error. This chain uses TRBV7-3 with TRBJ1-1; D remains unclear. Looked up from germline, CDR1 is SGHTA and CDR2 is FQGTGA. This CDR3 spans 13 amino acids. CDR3 sequence (DNA): TGTGCCAGCAGCTGGCAGCAGAACACTGAAGCTTCCTTT. This encodes CASSWQQNTEASF.

The chain links TRBV3-1 to TRBJ1-2; TRBD1 agrees at 8 bases. Losses at the gene ends were 1 base for V and 7 bases for J; bases not matched to a gene: 8. The V gene's germline CDR1 is LGHDT and CDR2 YNNKEL (reference sequence). This CDR3 is built from 15 residues. The DNA of the CDR3 is TGTGCCAGCAGCCAAGGTCAGGGGGCGAATGGTGGCTACACCTTC. Translation: CASSQGQGANGGYTF.

The CDR3 spells CASSPNPGTYYEQYF. In nucleotides, the CDR3 is TGTGCCAGCAGCCCTAACCCCGGGACATACTACGAGCAGTACTTC. The V gene is TRBV7-6, the J gene TRBJ2-7; D might be TRBD1 (6 bases). V lost 5 bases and J 3 bases, leaving 17 bases between the germline ends. CDR1 and CDR2 from the germline V gene are SGHVS and FNYEAQ. This CDR3 region has 15 residues.

In this sample, this clonotype turned up many times. V gene TRBV7-3 combines with J gene TRBJ1-1; D is ambiguous. The CDR3 length is 12 residues. Trimming removed 5 bases from V and 7 bases from J, with 11 bases in between. Germline loops: CDR1 SGHTA, CDR2 FQGTGA. CDR3 sequence reads: CASSAGLGEAFF. CDR3 in DNA: TGTGCCAGCAGCGCGGGCCTCGGTGAAGCTTTCTTT.

This clonotype appeared many times. This chain uses TRBV15 with TRBJ2-5; 8 bases map to TRBD2. The ends lost 1 base at V and 5 bases at J; junction bases unmatched: 6. Looked up from germline, CDR1 is LNHNV and CDR2 is YYDKDF (reference sequence). The CDR3 is 15 amino acids. CDR3 amino acids: CATSRGREGRETQYF. The CDR3 bases are TGTGCCACCAGCAGAGGACGGGAGGGCCGTGAGACCCAGTACTTC.

The chain has TRBV20-1 and TRBJ2-1; tentatively, D is TRBD1 or TRBD2 (5 bases each). CDR3 length equals 11 residues. Germline-derived CDR1 and CDR2 are DFQATT and SNEGSKA (reference sequence). V lost 3 bases and J 7 bases, leaving 7 bases between the germline ends. Here the CDR3 reads CSASWGNEQFF. The CDR3, as DNA: TGCAGTGCTAGCTGGGGGAATGAGCAGTTCTTC.

This clonotype was seen only a few times. The rearrangement uses TRBV20-1 and TRBJ2-7; 8 positions agree with TRBD2. J gave up 4 bases and V 6 bases, and 8 bases lay outside the gene matches. Germline assignment: CDR1 DFQATT and CDR2 SNEGSKA (reference sequence). The CDR3 contains 13 residues. The CDR3 loop reads CSAHSGRVYEQYF. Written as DNA, the CDR3 is TGCAGTGCCCACAGCGGGAGAGTGTACGAGCAGTACTTC.

This clonotype was seen repeatedly, ten times or more. This rearrangement joins TRBV10-2 to TRBJ1-1, with D maybe TRBD1 (6 bases). The CDR3 contains 13 residues. The germline V gene has CDR1 WSHSY and CDR2 SAAADI. Trimming left V 6 bases short and J 6 bases short, with 14 bases between. In nucleotides, the CDR3 is TGCGCCAGCAGAGGAGACAGGATCCCTGAAGCTTTCTTT. Its translation is CASRGDRIPEAFF.

This clonotype was detected ten times or more. This chain links TRBV12-3 or TRBV12-4 with TRBJ1-2; D not certain. Trimming took 5 bases from V and 5 from J, leaving 15 bases between them. This CDR3 spans 14 amino acids. CDR3 amino acids: CASSPPARVYGYTF. The CDR3 nucleotides are TGTGCCAGCAGTCCCCCAGCCCGGGTTTATGGCTACACCTTC.

This clonotype was recorded many times. The V gene is TRBV29-1, the J gene TRBJ1-1, with 7 bases identical to TRBD1. Trimming at V came to 7 bases and at J to 3 bases, leaving 11 bases not matched to a gene. The CDR3 extends over 14 amino acids. Germline CDR1 is SQVTM and CDR2 is ANQGSEA. The CDR3 coding sequence is TGCAGCGCCGACGTCGGGACAGAGGACACTGAAGCTTTCTTT. Residues: CSADVGTEDTEAFF.

In its sample, this clonotype was seen many times. The J gene is TRBJ1-2, the V gene TRBV2; 8 bases are shared with TRBD1. Germline CDR1 is SNHLY and CDR2 is FYNNEI. With V trimmed by 7 bases and J by 8 bases, 12 bases remained unmatched. The CDR3 sequence is 14 residues long. In nucleotides, the CDR3 is TGTGCCAGCATAATGGGACAGGCGGAGCGCGGCTACACCTTC. Translation gives CASIMGQAERGYTF.

This rearrangement joins TRBV5-4 to TRBJ1-5; D is ambiguous. V lost 4 bases and J 3 bases, leaving 14 bases between the germline ends. This CDR3 has 15 amino acids. The germline V gene encodes CDR1 SGHNT and CDR2 YYREEE (reference sequence). CDR3 coding DNA: TGTGCCAGCAGCAAGACCCCAGGTCCCAATCAGCCCCAGCATTTT. It yields the protein CASSKTPGPNQPQHF.

Comment on this clonotype: This may arise from a read error, as a much more abundant clone is one base away. The chain couples TRBV7-9 to TRBJ1-2; 9 bases map to TRBD1. Per the germline V gene, CDR1 is SEHNR and CDR2 is FQNEAQ (reference sequence). V lost 4 bases to trimming and J lost 2 bases; unmatched junction nucleotides: 8. The CDR3 has 16 residues. CDR3: CASSSTGTGFNYGYTF. CDR3 DNA sequence: TGTGCCAGCAGCTCGACCGGGACAGGGTTCAACTATGGCTACACCTTC.